The text below deals with one T cell receptor beta chain. Its cognate antigen has yet to be identified. The record has no base qualities; no much larger clone is one base away. The cohort consisted of approximately 690 healthy bone marrow donors. All cohort members were sampled while nominally healthy, although unrecorded immune exposures were likely present. The donor was CMV seropositive and was included in the group of 300 or so seropositive cohort members. Every donor gave a peripheral blood sample, and the peripheral blood mononuclear cells from that sample were used for TCR beta sequencing. The Qiagen DNeasy Blood Extraction Kit was used to extract genomic DNA from the blood cell samples. The source of the sample is a study of cytomegalovirus exposure and HLA in healthy donors (TCRdb year 2017). With regard to the full study: An earlier analysis of approximately 640 of the donors reported 250 to 350 Gb of sequence data and roughly 110 million unique TCR beta sequences from 190 million or so T cells. About 280 gigabases of sequencing data and 78 million or so unique TCR sequences were included in an early release covering around 600 HLA-typed donors. Of the roughly 400 genotyped donors, roughly 85% fell in the genetic ancestry cluster associated with self-reported Caucasian donors. The study aimed to test whether signatures of past pathogen exposure could be identified by cataloging public T cell receptors. The study profiled the T cell repertoires of 550 to 700 subjects by immunosequencing and related them to cytomegalovirus serostatus. Along with the roughly 710-subject first cohort, a separate validation cohort of some 130 different subjects was used. To predict cytomegalovirus infection status, the study combined high-throughput TCR immunosequencing, statistical association of individual TCRs with disease status, and machine learning. A later analysis re-analyzed previously published TCR beta repertoires from hundreds of donors and added high-resolution HLA genotyping to study TCR occurrence patterns. The later analysis used no new phenotypic data to find candidate immune exposures, relying instead on TCR beta sequences and their occurrence across donors. In an earlier analysis of about 590 of the donors, high-throughput TCR beta sequencing was used to judge whether each TCR beta V gene segment behaved as functional or pseudogenic. Donor age, sex, ethnicity and CMV serostatus were collected together with the repertoire data. Genome-wide SNP genotypes for about 65% of the 666 donors were used in a later genetic analysis, which treated that subset as a discovery cohort. All discovery cohort repertoires had been generated using a single sequencing platform. Class I and class II HLA loci were covered by the typing at four-digit resolution. Typing coverage varied by locus: about 620-630 donors for A, B, C, DRB1 and DQB1; more than 500 for DQA1; about 600 for DPA1; approximately 450 for DPB1. Five DR-DQ haplotypes were handled as single units for association and clustering because linkage in the cohort was strong. On average, 235,054 unique TCR beta nucleotide sequences were sequenced per donor among some 420 genotyped donors of the cohort, with around 19% of those sequences being non-productive.

Library preparation was by the immunoSEQ multiplex PCR assay. For the multiplex PCR, a mixture combining 60 forward primers for TCR Vbeta segments and 13 reverse primers for TCR Jbeta segments was used. The CDR3 region of rearranged TCR beta genes was amplified from genomic DNA with a multiplex PCR assay. On the Illumina HiSeq System, the amplified TCR beta libraries were sequenced as 87-base-pair reads. In the authors' own workflow: A later analysis counted around 72 million unique TCR beta chains across the 666 repertoires, and around 12 million of these chains were shared by at least two donors. Raw reads were error-corrected and collapsed into unique sequences by a nearest-neighbor algorithm in which closely related sequences were merged to remove PCR and sequencing errors. V, D and J gene segments were assigned by aligning CDR3 sequences to IMGT reference sequences. Each retained sequence needed at least a six-nucleotide match to both a V gene segment and a J gene segment. A rearrangement was called productive if the CDR3 had no stop codons and remained in frame with V and J, and every other rearrangement was called non-productive. CDR3 was defined by IMGT convention, running from the second conserved V-encoded cysteine to the conserved J-encoded phenylalanine. In an earlier analysis of around 600 of the donors, sequences lacking an unambiguous match to a single V gene segment were excluded. An earlier analysis of 587 of the donors called V segments functional above 56.7% productive rearrangements and segregating when the between-donor standard deviation exceeded 5%. A statistical classification framework was built to diagnose cytomegalovirus status from the catalog of TCR beta chain sequences. In a later analysis, TCR nucleotide sequences were compared against IMGT/GENE-DB human TR gene sequences so that V and J genes could be assigned. The TCRdist pipeline was used in a later analysis to assign CDR3 sequences and most-parsimonious VDJ recombination scenarios. In a later analysis, each TCR beta chain was defined by its CDR3 amino acid sequence together with its V-gene family, and reads lacking a unique V-gene family were excluded. As a way to deal with suspected cross-contamination and a sequencing artifact, a later analysis dropped hundreds of nucleotide sequences that were highly shared and had low generation probability. For each public chain, a later analysis derived a clonal expansion index from normalized ranks of inferred template counts within each repertoire. A later analysis computed generation probabilities with a VDJ recombination model fitted to out-of-frame rearrangements, and checked the results against IGoR. In a later analysis, hypergeometric tests were used to score TCR-TCR, TCR-HLA and TCR-CMV co-occurrence, with a repertoire-size bias correction applied to TCR pairs. In a later analysis, false discovery rates were estimated by permuting HLA or CMV assignments 20 times. A later analysis grouped co-occurring TCRs with DBSCAN, adding TCRdist sequence similarity when clustering within HLA-allele-positive subsets. For co-occurrence clustering, repertoires with fewer than 30,000 or more than 120,000 public chains were excluded, along with 4 to 6 repertoires with anomalous nucleotide sharing. Here the immuneACCESS table is served through TCRdb, limited to in-frame sequences with V and J called. Missing clones are a known gap in these copies; in checked studies unresolved V genes cover under half, and the rest lacks a known reason. V, J and clone size reflect that table, while D and trimming were determined from the DNA. In all, the sample holds more than 95,000 clones, and around 80% of those were seen once. Of the sample, around 4.5% falls within the top ten clones.

The study at large found these results: This cohort had only TCR beta chains sequenced, and the lack of alpha or paired-chain data limited which features could be detected. Because counts were too low, roughly 16 rarely observed V segments, including chromosome 9 orphons, were excluded from the earlier analysis of a few hundred of the donors. A total of 164 TCR beta chains were listed by the study as associated with cytomegalovirus. In a later analysis, HLA-associated TCR beta chains showed more clonal expansion and lower generation probabilities than non-associated chains that were equally common. Strong co-occurrence of HLA alleles, especially DR and DQ, made assigning TCR associations to individual alleles difficult. Compared with the roughly 710-donor mean, donors in an Asian-associated ancestry cluster had fewer N-insertions in productive TCRs, according to a later genetic analysis. It was suggested by the authors that the approach could potentially be generalized to other disease states and immunological phenotypes. In vitro tests confirmed that a few of the cytomegalovirus-associated TCR beta chains recognize cytomegalovirus antigens. Correlated functional status among segregating V segments might reflect linkage disequilibrium, but an unknown experimental factor could not be ruled out. Cytomegalovirus status was reported to be diagnosed by the classifier with high specificity and sensitivity in both the original and validation cohorts. According to a later analysis, most CMV-associated TCR beta chains appeared to be HLA-restricted, and the HLA associations seemed to be driven largely by CMV exposure. A further reported finding was that TCR beta sequences accurately predicted the HLA-A and HLA-B alleles for most subjects in the first cohort. An earlier analysis of some 560 of the donors showed that most TCR beta V segments appeared in productive rearrangements either about 87% or about 30% of the time, which broadly matched IMGT annotations. V-gene and J-gene trimming of TCR beta chains was associated with a missense DCLRE1C variant in a later genetic analysis, and the association was replicated in an independent cohort. A later analysis reported that several top co-occurrence clusters appeared linked to parvovirus B19, influenza, CMV and Epstein-Barr virus. A later analysis found that TCR association rates varied across HLA loci, with DRB1 alleles showing the most associated TCRs and HLA-C alleles the fewest. CMV serostatus was the only immune exposure information available for the cohort. Specific HLA alleles were associated with roughly 17,000 TCR beta sequences at a false discovery rate of 0.05 in a later analysis. HLA typing was unavailable for some donors at each locus, so association tests used only the typed subset. The sequencing pipeline was judged likely to have produced a cluster of highly shared sequence variants as a technical artifact. Roughly uniform sequencing depth across donors was assumed in presence/absence analyses, although this assumption may not hold. Most TCR sequences were seen in very few donors, while some public TCRs were found in many individuals.

This receptor was taken from a man in his thirties or forties in good health and CMV-seropositive. Sequencing was done on a sample of PBMCs.

Read as DNA, the sequence is TGTGCCAGCAGCTTAGAGCGGGGGCTTGGGGAGCAGTACTTC. This translates into CASSLERGLGEQYF. The chain is assembled from TRBV7-6 and TRBJ2-7; TRBD2 lines up with 8 middle nucleotides. From the germline V gene, CDR1 is SGHVS and CDR2 is FNYEAQ. Spanning cysteine to phenylalanine, the CDR3 consists of 14 amino acids. Only the CDR3 portion is preserved as DNA: 42 bases, with reading frame beginning at the first base. Trimming accounts for 1 base at V and 7 bases at J, while the number of junction bases matched to no gene is 6.